The sequence of this T cell receptor (beta chain) was determined in a study of shared clonotypes between healthy human individuals. Sorted-subset replicate PCR reactions were performed with around 210 ng DNA, corresponding to 25,000 to 35,000 T cell genomes. Method: immunoSEQ multiplex PCR; TCRdb's copy keeps in-frame clones and lacks some. Of 2 million to 2.5 million clones listed, 90% to 97% are singletons. CDR1 and CDR2 (germline): SNHLY, FYNNEI. The CDR3 loop spans 15 amino acids. Trimming removed 3 bases from V and 1 base from J; junction bases left unmatched: 5. The sequenced sample was naive CD4+ T cells sorted from blood. As to subset: CD45RA+ positively selected. The chain links TRBV2 to TRBJ1-2, with TRBD1 matching 7 bases. The source is a man younger than 35 in good health. CDR3 sequence (DNA): TGTGCCAGCAGTGAGATTCGGGACAGTAACTATGGCTACACCTTC. The encoded protein is CASSEIRDSNYGYTF.